The 18 T cell receptor beta chains below all came from one sample that was sequenced in a study of T cell therapy after organ transplantation. Data came from immunoSEQ multiplex PCR; TCRdb stores just in-frame clones and leaves some out. In the table there are 51,000 or so clones, about 94% of which are singletons. No antigens are known for them. This sample comprised CD8+ T cells from blood, obtained before autologous CMV-specific T cell therapy. The receptor source for this set is a human patient who had received a solid organ transplant and had CMV disease.

J is TRBJ2-3 and V is TRBV10-3; TRBD1 matches 8 bases. Germline-derived CDR1 and CDR2 are ENHRY and SYGVKD. The V segment lost 6 bases and the J segment 4 bases; nucleotides outside the gene matches: 6. The CDR3 loop spans 14 amino acids. The CDR3 DNA reads as TGTGCCATCAGAGAGACAGGGGTTGCAGATACGCAGTATTTT. Its protein is CAIRETGVADTQYF.

The chain uses TRBV2 and TRBJ2-7, with 7 bases that match TRBD1. V was pared by 6 bases and J by 6 bases, with 5 bases of the junction left unmatched. The CDR3 is 12 residues long. Germline CDR1 SNHLY, CDR2 FYNNEI. The CDR3 spells CASSGPGGEQYF. The CDR3 DNA is TGTGCCAGCAGCGGCCCAGGGGGCGAGCAGTACTTC.

The genes are TRBV7-2 and TRBJ2-3; D is uncertain. The V and J ends lost 1 base and 5 bases respectively, with 10 bases between them. The CDR3 is 14 residues long. In germline, CDR1 is SGHTA, CDR2 FQGNSA. This chain's CDR3 is CASSLGNIGDTQYF. The CDR3 coding sequence is TGTGCCAGCAGCTTAGGGAACATTGGAGATACGCAGTATTTT.

This clone has a single count. The gene calls are TRBV30 and TRBJ1-1; tentative D call: TRBD1 (5 bases). This CDR3 region has 10 residues. Germline CDR1 GTSNPN, CDR2 SVGIG (reference sequence). V lost 7 bases, J lost 4 bases, and 7 bases lay in between. The CDR3 sequence is CAFQGTEAFF. The CDR3 bases are TGTGCCTTCCAGGGCACTGAAGCTTTCTTT.

The genes are TRBV7-8 and TRBJ2-5; 7 bases line up with TRBD2. In germline, CDR1 is SGHVS, CDR2 FQNEAQ. The CDR3 contains 16 residues. V dropped 3 bases and J dropped 3; count of bases not matched to a gene: 10. CDR3 residues: CASSFVGGVKEETQYF. CDR3 coding DNA: TGTGCCAGCAGCTTCGTGGGAGGGGTTAAAGAAGAGACCCAGTACTTC.

This chain joins TRBV30 and TRBJ2-3; D is unresolved. The CDR3 length is 15 residues. The germline V and J ends were trimmed by 4 bases and 1 base, with 15 bases remaining between them. Germline CDR1 GTSNPN, CDR2 SVGIG (reference sequence). This chain's CDR3 is CAWNLVSRGTDTQYF. Here the CDR3 DNA reads TGTGCCTGGAACCTAGTTTCCCGTGGCACAGATACGCAGTATTTT. Complete variable domain (other parts from reference TRBV30 and TRBJ2-3): SQTIHQWPATLVQPVGSPLSLECTVEGTSNPNLYWYRQAAGRGLQLLFYSVGIGQISSEVPQNLSASRPQDRQFILSSKKLLLSDSGFYLCAWNLVSRGTDTQYFGPGTRLTVL.

This chain connects TRBV19 to TRBJ2-7; D perhaps matches TRBD1 (6 bases). The CDR3 length is 13 residues. V was clipped by 6 bases and J by 2 bases, with 11 bases between them. The germline V gene has CDR1 LNHDA and CDR2 SQIVND (reference sequence). CDR3 coding DNA: TGTGCCAGTAGAGACAGGTTAACCTACGAGCAGTACTTC. Its translation is CASRDRLTYEQYF.

The chain recombines TRBV4-2 with TRBJ2-7; D gene uncertain. The germline V gene encodes CDR1 LGHNA and CDR2 YNFKEQ. The CDR3 covers 14 residues. Trimming left V 1 base short and J 5 bases short, with 12 bases between. The CDR3 is CASSQAPRPHEQYF. The CDR3 nucleotides read TGTGCCAGCAGCCAAGCTCCAAGGCCCCACGAGCAGTACTTC.

J is TRBJ2-7 and V is TRBV5-1; 9 nucleotides match TRBD1. Looked up from germline, CDR1 is SGHRS and CDR2 is YFSETQ. The CDR3 length is 14 residues. V lost 3 bases, J lost 3 bases, and 4 bases stayed unmatched. CDR3 loop: CASSSGTGFYEQYF. CDR3 DNA sequence: TGCGCCAGCAGCTCTGGGACAGGGTTCTACGAGCAGTACTTC. Looking up the rest from reference TRBV5-1 and TRBJ2-7 gives the full variable domain: KAGVTQTPRYLIKTRGQQVTLSCSPISGHRSVSWYQQTPGQGLQFLFEYFSETQRNKGNFPGRFSGRQFSNSRSEMNVSTLELGDSALYLCASSSGTGFYEQYFGPGTRLTVT.

The V gene is TRBV10-2, the J gene TRBJ2-5; the match to TRBD2 covers 12 bases. V shed 3 bases and J 4 bases; nucleotides not matched to a gene: 3. Germline values: CDR1 WSHSY, CDR2 SAAADI. The CDR3 has 15 residues. The CDR3 spells CASSDLLAGGETQYF. The CDR3 coding sequence is TGCGCCAGCAGTGATCTACTAGCGGGGGGAGAGACCCAGTACTTC.

This chain uses TRBV6-5 with TRBJ2-1, with D tentatively TRBD1 (5 bases). Germline values: CDR1 MNHEY, CDR2 SVGAGI. The CDR3 has 16 amino acids. The V end lost 1 base, the J end lost 3 bases, and 13 bases lay between the germline ends. In nucleotides, the CDR3 is TGTGCCAGCAGTTACTATGGGGCTGAGAACTACAATGAGCAGTTCTTC. Protein product: CASSYYGAENYNEQFF.

The rearrangement uses TRBV30 and TRBJ2-7, with 7 positions matching TRBD1. V shed 7 bases, J shed 0 bases, and the junction held 6 bases outside the gene matches. The CDR3 is 13 residues long. Germline V gene data show CDR1 as GTSNPN and CDR2 as SVGIG (reference sequence). The CDR3 DNA is TGTGCCTCATCCGGGACAGCCTCCTACGAGCAGTACTTC. Translation gives CASSGTASYEQYF.

This rearrangement joins TRBV27 to TRBJ2-1; 9 nucleotides line up with TRBD2. CDR1 is MNHEY, CDR2 SMNVEV, per germline (reference sequence). The CDR3 is made up of 16 amino acids. The junction had 6 bases not matched to a gene; V was cut back by 1 base and J by 5 bases. The CDR3 spells CASSLLALAGNNEQFF. The CDR3 nucleotides are TGTGCCAGCAGTTTATTGGCACTAGCGGGTAACAATGAGCAGTTCTTC.

The V gene is TRBV23-1, the J gene TRBJ1-3; D is perhaps TRBD1 (6 bases). TRBV23-1 is labeled an ORF, and its function is uncertain. The CDR3 has 13 amino acids. The V gene lost 10 bases and the J gene lost 0 bases, with 10 bases spanning the gap. The DNA for the CDR3 is TGCGCCAATCGGACAGTCTCTGGAAACACCATATATTTT. Translating gives CANRTVSGNTIYF.

Only one count was recorded for this clone. The V gene is TRBV4-2, the J gene TRBJ2-7; TRBD2 might be the D (6 bases). The germline gives CDR1 LGHNA, CDR2 YNFKEQ. The CDR3 is 15 residues long. V lost 0 bases to trimming and J lost 6 bases, with 15 bases between them. In nucleotides, the CDR3 is TGTGCCAGCAGCCAAGATGGGACCCCGGGGGTCGAGCAGTACTTC. Amino acids: CASSQDGTPGVEQYF.

This clone was picked up one time. This rearrangement joins TRBV4-2 to TRBJ1-3; D not resolved. CDR3 length: 16 residues. Trimming stripped 0 bases from V and 5 bases from J, with 14 bases between. Germline V gene data show CDR1 as LGHNA and CDR2 as YNFKEQ. The CDR3 region is CASSQDIKAERNTIYF. The CDR3 DNA follows: TGTGCCAGCAGCCAAGACATTAAGGCAGAAAGAAACACCATATATTTT.

V and J are TRBV27 and TRBJ2-7, with 9 bases identical to TRBD1. The J segment lost 2 bases and the V segment lost 6 bases, leaving 5 bases of the junction unmatched. The CDR3 spans 14 residues. Germline CDR1 is MNHEY and CDR2 is SMNVEV (reference sequence). The CDR3: CASRGTGPTYEQYF. The CDR3 DNA reads TGTGCCAGCAGGGGGACAGGGCCCACCTACGAGCAGTACTTC.

The chain recombines TRBV27 with TRBJ2-3, with 8 bases lining up with TRBD1. Looked up from germline, CDR1 is MNHEY and CDR2 is SMNVEV (reference sequence). This CDR3 comprises 17 residues. After removal of 6 bases from V and 3 bases from J, the junction contained 14 bases not matched to a gene. In nucleotides, the CDR3 is TGTGCCAGCAGCCCCATCACTGCCCAGGGGGCGACAGATACGCAGTATTTT. Translation: CASSPITAQGATDTQYF.